These T cell receptor beta chains were read from a single sample in a study of blood T cell repertoires in COVID-19. Sequenced by immunoSEQ multiplex PCR; TCRdb stores in-frame clones only, minus some. The repertoire has about 150,000 clones, more than 65% of them found once; the top ten carry roughly 7.9%. Source material: peripheral blood. The receptors derive from a woman aged 50 to 65 in a cohort sampled during active or convalescent COVID-19. Each CDR3 is given with its conserved first and last residue. Expanded clones are given a class, and other clones once, few, many or no size at all.

CDR3aa,j_gene,abundance,v_gene
CSASPQQGGGYGYTF,TRBJ1-2,few,TRBV20-1
CASSLQRGGSTDTQYF,TRBJ2-3,.,TRBV5-1
CASSFYTGGGNQPQHF,TRBJ1-5,.,TRBV7-9
CASSPSGFNYGYTF,TRBJ1-2,.,TRBV18
CASYYVPDTTNEKLFF,TRBJ1-4,.,TRBV23-1
CASSPRTSEKTQYF,TRBJ2-5,.,TRBV7-2
CASSQKAGKAKNIQYF,TRBJ2-4,.,TRBV5-1
CASSPGTSGFPPETQYF,TRBJ2-5,.,TRBV5-1
CASSLGGRDTEAFF,TRBJ1-1,.,TRBV19
CSVGEGNYGYTF,TRBJ1-2,.,TRBV29-1
CASSYGQANTEAFF,TRBJ1-1,.,TRBV11-2
CASRATVNQPQHF,TRBJ1-5,.,TRBV7-6
CASSLEGRGIYNEQFF,TRBJ2-1,.,TRBV5-6
CASSQRAGADAFF,TRBJ1-1,few,TRBV11-2
CASSPSRTFSSGANVLTF,TRBJ2-6,.,TRBV27
CASSVDRIQNNSPLHF,TRBJ1-6,.,TRBV2
CASSVSVEQYF,TRBJ2-7,.,TRBV2
CASSQLRSGETEQFF,TRBJ2-1,few,TRBV14
CASSLTRDRGIYEQFF,TRBJ2-1,once,TRBV7-3
CASSPQNTGELFF,TRBJ2-2,.,TRBV11-2
CASTSSPGRGYTF,TRBJ1-2,.,TRBV6-5
CASRTGFTEAFF,TRBJ1-1,.,TRBV19
CASSPDFYGYTF,TRBJ1-2,.,TRBV2
CASTRTGSNTEAFF,TRBJ1-1,.,TRBV2
CASSESLDMNTEAFF,TRBJ1-1,few,TRBV6-1
CASSLRGFMNTEAFF,TRBJ1-1,few,TRBV11-2
CASSVAAGRSNYGYTF,TRBJ1-2,.,TRBV19
CASSFVSTDTQYF,TRBJ2-3,.,TRBV7-2
CATSPTGMNEKLFF,TRBJ1-4,.,TRBV7-9
CASSNVYRANNEQYF,TRBJ2-7,.,TRBV21-1
CSAAQGSYEQYF,TRBJ2-7,.,TRBV29-1
CASSSPGRGVTDTQYF,TRBJ2-3,.,TRBV6-5
CASSPLGASEQYF,TRBJ2-7,once,TRBV18
CASSEYLRDQPQHF,TRBJ1-5,few,TRBV25-1
CASSLGATGGTEAFF,TRBJ1-1,.,TRBV5-1
CSCSYLAEAFF,TRBJ1-1,.,TRBV20-1
CASSWTGANEQFF,TRBJ2-1,.,TRBV19
CASRAGQNYGYTF,TRBJ1-2,.,TRBV2
CASSEPRHHGSGANVLTF,TRBJ2-6,.,TRBV6-1
CASSLMQGGEQFF,TRBJ2-1,.,TRBV11-3
CASSAGADTEAFF,TRBJ1-1,.,TRBV28
CASSQLGVLYNEQFF,TRBJ2-1,.,TRBV4-3
CATSRGGTQETQYF,TRBJ2-5,.,TRBV6-5
CASSYGLLAGAKSSYNEQFF,TRBJ2-1,.,TRBV6-2/TRBV6-3
CASRIAGNTIYF,TRBJ1-3,.,TRBV2
CASSSSDSNQPQHF,TRBJ1-5,.,TRBV6-5
CAWSGTGGEKLFF,TRBJ1-4,.,TRBV30
CASSLAGGGALKTQYF,TRBJ2-5,.,TRBV5-6
CAWSVDRTGSGRTEAFF,TRBJ1-1,.,TRBV30
CASSQENRGQETQYF,TRBJ2-5,.,TRBV3-1/TRBV3-2